In its sample, the clone carrying this TCR beta chain was seen a few times. CDR1 and CDR2 from the germline V gene are GTSNPN and SVGIG (reference sequence). The CDR3 has 15 residues. V was shortened by 0 bases and J by 5 bases, with 13 bases between the two germline ends. TCRdb ran MiXCR on the PCR reads. The top ten hold roughly 4.7% of the sample, which has some 28,000 clones, 15% to 20% seen once. Prior to thyroid surgery, none of the patients had received any treatment. This specimen comes from a study of metastatic and nonmetastatic thyroid tumors. The clonotype was recovered from a female donor with papillary thyroid cancer or a benign thyroid nodule (not recorded which). Some clones in this sample may be carry-over from other donors' samples. The source material was blood. This sequence joins TRBV30 and TRBJ2-2; D is tentatively TRBD1 or TRBD2 (5 bases each). CDR3 coding DNA: TGTGCCTGGAGTGTCCACAGGACGGGAACCGGGGAGCTGTTTTTT. It codes for CAWSVHRTGTGELFF.